This T cell receptor beta chain was identified in a study of neurological immune-mediated disorders. This clonotype was counted ten times or more. One entry per CDR3 protein, called by TCRdb with MiXCR from the 5' RACE reads. The sample carries tens of thousands of distinct CDR3 sequences, 2% to 3% recorded once. The receptor's source is a woman aged 25 to 45 with multiple sclerosis. The sequenced sample was PBMCs.

CDR3 residues: CASSLPSGASSYNEQFF. The CDR3 coding sequence is TGTGCCAGCAGTTTGCCTAGCGGAGCGAGCTCCTACAATGAGCAGTTCTTC. This chain links TRBV28 with TRBJ2-1, with 7 bases aligning to TRBD2. Per the germline V gene, CDR1 is MDHEN and CDR2 is SYDVKM. CDR3 length equals 17 residues. The J segment lost 0 bases and the V segment lost 3 bases, leaving 8 bases of the junction unmatched.